This T cell receptor beta chain stems from a study of OX40 agonist ivuxolimab in advanced cancers. Whole-study context: Three patients, one with hepatocellular carcinoma and two with cutaneous melanoma, responded partially. Whole-study results and caveats: Several nonresponders also turned out to have low normalized T-cell clonal expansion. Researchers report that CD8+ T cells had, on average, more expanded clones than CD4+.

The data were produced by immunoSEQ multiplex PCR, yet TCRdb's version contains in-frame clones alone and is incomplete. The repertoire has around 60,000 clones, roughly nine tenths of them found once; the top ten carry roughly 0.75%. The germline V gene encodes CDR1 SQVTM and CDR2 ANQGSEA. This CDR3 region has 15 residues. A note on this clone: The antigen remains undetermined. The junction does not match germline at one end; this may be a read error.

Sample: CD4+ or CD8+ T cells sorted from blood, taken in a trial of the OX40 agonist ivuxolimab. V and J are TRBV29-1 and TRBJ1-4, with TRBD1 as a possible D gene (5 bases). The receptor comes from an adult with an advanced solid tumor such as melanoma, head and neck, liver or kidney cancer. This chain's CDR3 is CGCGDRHHSNEKLFF. The CDR3 DNA is TGTGGGTGTGGGGACCGACACCATTCTAATGAAAAACTGTTTTTT.